This T cell receptor (beta chain) is from a study of blood T cell repertoires in COVID-19. Overall study context: The United States, Italy and Spain provided the acute and convalescent COVID-19 samples.

Germline values: CDR1 SGHNT, CDR2 YYREEE (reference sequence). V lost 2 bases to trimming and J lost 2 bases, with 13 bases between them. This CDR3 is 15 amino acids long. Assay: immunoSEQ multiplex PCR; the TCRdb copy retains only in-frame clones and omits some. The sample yields about 74,000 clones, almost 90% seen once. The sample taken for sequencing was peripheral blood. The clonotype was recovered from a woman older than 75 with active or convalescent COVID-19. The rearrangement uses TRBV5-4 and TRBJ1-2, with a possible D match to TRBD1 (5 bases). In DNA form, the CDR3 reads TGTGCCAGCAGCTTTGGCAGACAGCTAAACTATGGCTACACCTTC. This translates into CASSFGRQLNYGYTF.